This paragraph reports one TCR beta chain. The antigen is undetermined. This sample was included in a study of CD8 T cells in ankylosing spondylitis. Study-wide results and limits: Several highly homologous variants made up a TCR beta motif, and this motif appeared characteristic of ankylosing spondylitis blood. Certain motif variants had earlier been reported in reactive arthritis synovial fluid and blood. Disease-linked clones reportedly concentrated significantly in matched ankylosing spondylitis synovial fluid. Clones linked to disease, bearing a CD8+ phenotype, were relatively rare in peripheral blood.

The TCR beta libraries were generated through quantitative 5'-RACE incorporating molecular barcodes. Using its own MiXCR run on the 5' RACE reads, TCRdb lists one record per CDR3 protein. The repertoire holds around 770,000 distinct CDR3 sequences, with about 12% as singletons. The CDR3 is 15 amino acids. The J segment lost 2 bases and the V segment lost 2 bases, leaving 2 bases of the junction unmatched. Per the germline V gene, CDR1 is DFQATT and CDR2 is SNEGSKA (reference sequence). This receptor was taken from a male donor with ankylosing spondylitis. The material sequenced was blood, either unsorted or a sorted T cell fraction (not recorded which). V gene TRBV20-1 combines with J gene TRBJ2-3; 12 bases are shared with TRBD2. The CDR3 DNA sequence: TGCAGTGCTAGAAGACTAGCGGGAGTCACAGATACGCAGTATTTT. Protein product: CSARRLAGVTDTQYF.